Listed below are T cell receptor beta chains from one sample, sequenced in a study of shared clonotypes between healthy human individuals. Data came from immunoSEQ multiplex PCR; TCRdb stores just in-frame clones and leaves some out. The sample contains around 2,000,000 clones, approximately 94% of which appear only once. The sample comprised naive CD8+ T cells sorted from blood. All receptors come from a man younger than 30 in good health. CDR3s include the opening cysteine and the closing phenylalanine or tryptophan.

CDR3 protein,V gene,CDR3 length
CASSQEWTSDTDTQYF,TRBV4-3,16
CASSGSLAASTDTQYF,TRBV7-2,16
CASSLVAGDEQFF,TRBV7-7,13
CASNLGRSGEQYF,TRBV5-6,13
CASRGGWGNQPQHF,TRBV6-5,14
CASSFGLAGGSYNEQFF,TRBV13,17
CASSLGDARMEQYF,TRBV5-6,14
CASSFLPAGAETYEQYF,TRBV5-1,17
CASSQGPGAGLNTEAFF,TRBV4-1,17
CASSPGLVISYEQYF,TRBV28,15
CASLHPGLAGGLNTGELFF,TRBV2,19
CASSRPGTGGDTDTQYF,TRBV4-1,17
CSVGGSSYEQYF,TRBV29-1,12
CAISESKSYGYTF,TRBV10-3,13
CASSLRGNSNQPQHF,TRBV28,15
CASSFMRVSNQPQHF,TRBV28,15
CASSLVAGGTETQYF,TRBV7-8,15
CASSLRGATYNEQFF,TRBV27,15
CASIKSEGLDYRTDTQYF,TRBV7-9,18
CASSLRGRAAETQYF,TRBV5-1,15
CASSQGIAYNEQFF,TRBV4-1,14
CASSLDNEKLFF,TRBV11-2,12
CSVEGGYQETQYF,TRBV29-1,13
CASSFGNGDTQYF,TRBV5-4,13
CASRVWGSDEKLFF,TRBV19,14
CASTAEADTQYF,TRBV28,12